Included here is one T cell receptor (beta chain) sequence, with context. Its antigen is unidentified. The data belong to a study of response to subunit inactivated influenza vaccine. Overall study results and limits: It was suggested by the authors that few new T cells are recruited by each seasonal influenza vaccination.

TCRdb independently ran MiXCR on the RT-PCR reads; one entry per CDR3 protein. The table has 600,000 to 850,000 distinct CDR3 sequences, 11% to 15% seen once. This specimen consisted of PBMCs from blood, obtained around 15 days before vaccination. The TCR originated in a man aged 50 to 59 who received an inactivated influenza vaccine.

Here the CDR3 reads CASSSDGLGLVLYNEQFF. The CDR3 DNA follows: TGTGCCAGCAGTTCCGACGGCCTTGGACTAGTTCTCTACAATGAGCAGTTCTTC. The chain employs TRBV12-3 or TRBV12-4 and TRBJ2-1, with 7 bases aligning to TRBD2. V shed 4 bases, J shed 3 bases, and the junction held 15 bases outside the gene matches. CDR3 length: 18 amino acids.